The 22 T cell receptor beta chains given below trace back to one sample, sequenced in a study of PD-1 blockade in classical Hodgkin lymphoma. Data came from immunoSEQ multiplex PCR; TCRdb stores just in-frame clones and leaves some out. This table holds about 33,000 clones, less than 75% found once. The sample's time point: cycle 4 day 1 (C4D1), after 5 to 7 weeks of nivolumab. The patients all showed relapse after autologous stem cell transplantation, while their brentuximab vedotin exposure varied. Sequencing was performed on peripheral blood mononuclear cells (PBMCs), taken before the fourth cycle of nivolumab. The source is a human donor with classical Hodgkin lymphoma.

This clone appeared a few times. The rearrangement joins TRBV7-6 to TRBJ1-2; 9 bases align to TRBD1. V lost 6 bases to trimming and J lost 8 bases; unmatched junction nucleotides: 7. The germline gives CDR1 SGHVS, CDR2 FNYEAQ. The CDR3 runs 13 residues. The CDR3 nucleotides are TGTGCCAGCAGGGGACAGGGAACTTCGGGCTACACCTTC. Translation: CASRGQGTSGYTF.

A single count supports this clone. The chain combines TRBV27 with TRBJ1-2; D gene ambiguous. Trimming left V 3 bases short and J 3 bases short, with 8 bases between. CDR3 length: 13 residues. Germline-derived CDR1 and CDR2 are MNHEY and SMNVEV (reference sequence). CDR3 bases: TGTGCCAGCAGTTTTGGGCGGTACTATGGCTACACCTTC. Protein product: CASSFGRYYGYTF.

There are a few counts of this clone. The chain carries TRBV7-9 and TRBJ1-1; no reliable D call. V lost 3 bases and J lost 1, with 6 bases in between. Germline loops: CDR1 SEHNR, CDR2 FQNEAQ (reference sequence). There are 13 residues in the CDR3. Here the CDR3 reads CASSLEGNTEAFF. CDR3 bases: TGTGCCAGCAGCTTGGAGGGGAACACTGAAGCTTTCTTT.

The genes are TRBV7-2 and TRBJ2-2; D is unclear. Trimming left V 5 bases short and J 4 bases short, with 8 bases between. The CDR3 length is 13 residues. Germline V gene lookup returns CDR1 SGHTA and CDR2 FQGNSA. The CDR3 here is CASSPDFTGELFF. The CDR3 nucleotides are TGTGCCAGCAGCCCCGACTTCACCGGGGAGCTGTTTTTT.

This clone was counted a single time. The V call is TRBV6-5, the J call TRBJ1-5; a weak D match, TRBD1 (5 bases). Germline CDR1 reads MNHEY; CDR2 reads SVGAGI. Deletions cut 6 bases from V and 7 bases from J, with 19 bases between. The CDR3 spans 15 residues. CDR3 residues: CASRDSLGGDQPQHF. DNA for the CDR3: TGTGCCAGCAGGGATTCCTTGGGGGGGGACCAGCCCCAGCATTTT.

The chain employs TRBV5-1 and TRBJ2-1, with D perhaps matching TRBD2 (5 bases). V was pared by 2 bases and J by 5 bases, with 8 bases between. In germline, CDR1 is SGHRS, CDR2 YFSETQ. The CDR3 consists of 13 residues. CDR3 protein: CASSFLGDNEQFF. As DNA, the CDR3 is TGCGCCAGCAGCTTCCTCGGGGACAATGAGCAGTTCTTC.

This clone appeared a few times. The rearrangement uses TRBV11-1 and TRBJ2-5; D possibly matches TRBD1 or TRBD2 (5 bases each). V gave up 3 bases and J gave up 5 bases, with 10 bases separating them. CDR1 and CDR2 from the germline V gene are SGHAT and FQDESV (reference sequence). This CDR3 spans 13 amino acids. The CDR3 nucleotides are TGTGCCAGCAGCTTCGGGGCAGGGGAGACCCAGTACTTC. It yields the protein CASSFGAGETQYF.

This clone came up once. This sequence joins TRBV6-4 and TRBJ2-1, with D maybe TRBD2 (5 bases). The V end lost 6 bases, the J end lost 8 bases, and 14 bases lay between the germline ends. CDR3 length: 13 amino acids. CDR1 is MRHNA and CDR2 is SNTAGT in the germline V gene. DNA for the CDR3: TGTGCCAGCAGCGCCGGGGATACGGATGAGCAGTTCTTC. Its translation is CASSAGDTDEQFF.

The J gene is TRBJ1-2, the V gene TRBV4-3; TRBD1 is a possible D gene (6 bases). V was cut by 5 bases and J by 5 bases, with 21 bases left in between. The CDR3 has 16 residues. Per the germline V gene, CDR1 is LGHNA and CDR2 is YSLEER. The CDR3 loop is CASSDSPGAGVYGYTF. As DNA, the CDR3 is TGCGCCAGCAGCGACTCGCCCGGGGCAGGGGTATATGGCTACACCTTC.

The rearrangement links TRBV27 to TRBJ2-7; possibly TRBD2 for D (5 bases). Germline V gene data show CDR1 as MNHEY and CDR2 as SMNVEV (reference sequence). V lost 8 bases to trimming and J lost 5 bases, with 19 bases between them. CDR3 size: 14 residues. The DNA of the CDR3 is TGTGCCAGCGGCCCTCGGGGATCGTTGGACGAGCAGTACTTC. Amino acid sequence: CASGPRGSLDEQYF.

V and J are TRBV9 and TRBJ2-2; 7 positions agree with TRBD1. CDR3 length: 13 residues. Germline V gene lookup returns CDR1 SGDLS and CDR2 YYNGEE. J was trimmed by 1 base and V by 7 bases; bases with no gene match: 1. The CDR3 DNA follows: TGTGCCAGCGGGACAGAGAACACCGGGGAGCTGTTTTTT. This translates into CASGTENTGELFF.

In the case of this clone: One junction end does not reproduce the germline sequence, and a read error may be involved. The chain joins TRBV7-7 to TRBJ2-1, with D perhaps TRBD1 (5 bases). Germline V gene sequence: CDR1 SSHAT, CDR2 FNYEAQ (reference sequence). The CDR3 length is 15 residues. CDR3 residues: CASSLLADSYNEQFF. The DNA of the CDR3 is TGTGCTAGCAGTCTTTTGGCTGACAGTTACAATGAGCAGTTCTTC.

The V call is TRBV28, the J call TRBJ2-1; 8 bases map to TRBD2. The J segment lost 14 bases and the V segment lost 6 bases, leaving 15 bases of the junction unmatched. This CDR3 spans 14 amino acids. The V gene's germline CDR1 is MDHEN and CDR2 SYDVKM. The CDR3 DNA sequence: TGTGCCAGCAGGAAAAGCGACGGGAGGGCCATGAAGTTCTTC. It specifies CASRKSDGRAMKFF.

This rearrangement joins TRBV30 to TRBJ2-7, with unresolved D. Per germline, CDR1 GTSNPN and CDR2 SVGIG (reference sequence). V gave up 0 bases and J gave up 2 bases, with 11 bases separating them. This CDR3 has 14 amino acids. In nucleotides, the CDR3 is TGTGCCTGGAGTGTAGGTAGTCCCCCCTACGAGCAGTACTTC. Protein: CAWSVGSPPYEQYF.

The chain links TRBV5-1 to TRBJ1-2, with D tentatively TRBD1 (5 bases). This CDR3 is built from 14 residues. V lost 5 bases, J lost 3 bases, and 14 bases lay in between. Germline-derived CDR1 and CDR2 are SGHRS and YFSETQ. The CDR3 region is CASSRSGGDYGYTF. CDR3 coding DNA: TGCGCCAGCAGTAGGTCAGGAGGGGACTATGGCTACACCTTC.

Written as DNA, the CDR3 is TGTGCCAGCAGCTTAGAAGGGGGGTTACAGACCCAGTACTTC. Encoded protein: CASSLEGGLQTQYF. The V call is TRBV7-2, the J call TRBJ2-5, with D possibly being TRBD1 or TRBD2 (6 bases each). Germline-derived CDR1 and CDR2 are SGHTA and FQGNSA. Trimming took 1 base from V and 6 from J, leaving 12 bases between them. The CDR3 has 14 amino acids.

This clone showed up just a few times. V usage is TRBV2 and J usage is TRBJ2-7; possibly TRBD1 for D (5 bases). From germline, CDR1 is SNHLY and CDR2 FYNNEI. The CDR3 length is 14 residues. The V gene lost 3 bases and the J gene lost 3 bases, with 12 bases spanning the gap. This CDR3 reads CASSDLVGVYEQYF. As DNA, the CDR3 is TGTGCCAGCAGTGACTTGGTAGGGGTCTACGAGCAGTACTTC.

The chain couples TRBV5-1 to TRBJ2-1; D may be TRBD1 or TRBD2 (6 bases each). The V end was cut by 4 bases, the J end by 0 bases, with 17 bases between. The CDR3 totals 17 residues. Germline V lookup: CDR1 SGHRS, CDR2 YFSETQ. DNA for the CDR3: TGCGCCAGCAGCCCCTTGGGGGGCCCCAACTCCTACAATGAGCAGTTCTTC. Translating gives CASSPLGGPNSYNEQFF.

Only one count was recorded for this clone. The gene calls are TRBV19 and TRBJ1-5; no definite D call. Germline loops: CDR1 LNHDA, CDR2 SQIVND (reference sequence). The CDR3 contains 17 residues. Trimming took off 5 bases at V and 2 bases at J, with 19 bases between the two ends. The CDR3 here is CASSSWVLKAGNQPQHF. The CDR3 DNA is TGTGCCAGTAGTTCATGGGTCCTTAAGGCGGGCAATCAGCCCCAGCATTTT.

The chain combines TRBV11-2 with TRBJ2-1, with a weak D call TRBD1 (5 bases). The length of the CDR3 is 13 residues. The V end lost 1 base, the J end lost 7 bases, and 8 bases lay between the germline ends. The germline CDR1 and CDR2 sequences are SGHAT and FQNNGV. CDR3 DNA sequence: TGTGCCAGCAGCTTAGTTCAGGGAAATGAGCAGTTCTTC. As protein: CASSLVQGNEQFF.

By sample fraction, this clone is medium-sized. The chain uses TRBV7-9 and TRBJ2-2, with a possible D match to TRBD2 (6 bases). V was pared by 5 bases and J by 7 bases, with 11 bases between. Looked up from germline, CDR1 is SEHNR and CDR2 is FQNEAQ (reference sequence). The CDR3 totals 13 residues. Written as DNA, the CDR3 is TGTGCCAGCAGCAGAGGAGGGTACGGGGAGCTGTTTTTT. It codes for CASSRGGYGELFF.

The V call is TRBV5-1, the J call TRBJ2-2; D might be TRBD1 (6 bases). The CDR3 is 14 residues long. V lost 9 bases and J 5 bases, leaving 17 bases between the germline ends. Germline assignment: CDR1 SGHRS and CDR2 YFSETQ. In DNA, the CDR3 is TGCGCCACCCGATCAGGGGTGGTTACCGGGGAGCTGTTTTTT. It codes for CATRSGVVTGELFF.